The sequence of this TCR beta chain was determined in a study of blood T cell repertoires in COVID-19. Study background: Whether acute or convalescent, the COVID-19 samples came from the United States, Italy and Spain. T cells, B-cell-depleted T cells, or PBMCs provided the cDNA or gDNA that served as material.

With V trimmed by 4 bases and J by 4 bases, 8 bases remained unmatched. The CDR3 has 16 residues. The V gene's germline CDR1 is SGHKS and CDR2 YYEKEE (reference sequence). Methods used by the authors: Quantification of nucleated cells was approximated via reference gene primer amplification. Some clones are missing from TCRdb's copy, which holds only in-frame ones; the method was immunoSEQ multiplex PCR. V, J and clone size derive from that table, while D and trimming were established from the DNA sequence. The sample has 100,000 or so clones; approximately 91% are singletons. The specimen sequenced was peripheral blood. The V call is TRBV5-5, the J call TRBJ2-3; 11 positions agree with TRBD2. This sequence was found in a man between 60 and 75 years old with acute or convalescent COVID-19. This CDR3 reads CASSPGTSGKADTQYF. CDR3 DNA: TGTGCCAGCAGCCCGGGGACTAGCGGAAAGGCAGATACGCAGTATTTT.